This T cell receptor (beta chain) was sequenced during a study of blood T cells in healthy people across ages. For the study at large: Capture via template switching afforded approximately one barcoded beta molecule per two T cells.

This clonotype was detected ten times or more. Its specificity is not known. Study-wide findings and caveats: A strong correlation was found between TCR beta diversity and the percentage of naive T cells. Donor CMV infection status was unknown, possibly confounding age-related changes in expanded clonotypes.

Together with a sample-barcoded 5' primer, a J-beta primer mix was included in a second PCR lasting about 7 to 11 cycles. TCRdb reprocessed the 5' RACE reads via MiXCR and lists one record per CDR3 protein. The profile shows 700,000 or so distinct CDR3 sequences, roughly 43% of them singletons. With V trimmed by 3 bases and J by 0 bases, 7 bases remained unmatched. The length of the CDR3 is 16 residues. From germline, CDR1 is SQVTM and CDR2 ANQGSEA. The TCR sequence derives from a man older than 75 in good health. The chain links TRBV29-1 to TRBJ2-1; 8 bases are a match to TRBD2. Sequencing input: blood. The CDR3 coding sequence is TGCAGCGTTGATAGACTAGCGTCGAGCTCCTACAATGAGCAGTTCTTC. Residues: CSVDRLASSSYNEQFF.